This T cell receptor beta chain was identified during a study of neurological immune-mediated disorders. The method for making cDNA was 5'RACE, and it used 10-nucleotide random UMIs. Over 180 million TCR-beta sequences from 15-18 subjects were obtained in each sequencing run. TCRdb independently ran MiXCR on the 5' RACE reads; one entry per CDR3 protein. The sample has 50,000 to 70,000 distinct CDR3 sequences, around 3.3% seen once; the top ten hold about 4%. The CDR3 is made up of 15 amino acids. V lost 5 bases, J lost 0 bases, and 7 bases stayed unmatched. Germline V gene sequence: CDR1 SQVTM, CDR2 ANQGSEA. This clonotype came up many times. Its antigen is still unknown. Study findings and constraints: HTLV-1-associated myelopathy had the most TCR clonal expansion, and multiple sclerosis had the least, less than healthy controls.

The chain recombines TRBV29-1 with TRBJ1-5; TRBD1 matches at 7 bases. Sample: PBMCs. The TCR sequence derives from a man aged 35 to 55 with multiple sclerosis. CDR3: CSVLVEGASNQPQHF. The CDR3 region has the DNA TGCAGCGTTTTGGTCGAGGGGGCTAGCAATCAGCCCCAGCATTTT.